Detailed here is one TCR beta chain. These data originate in a study of cytomegalovirus exposure and HLA in healthy donors. Germline V lookup: CDR1 SEHNR, CDR2 FQNEAQ (reference sequence). The CDR3 spans 15 residues. V trimming: 4 bases; J trimming: 6 bases; junction bases outside the gene matches: 7. Primers: 60 Vbeta forward and 13 Jbeta reverse. Produced via immunoSEQ multiplex PCR; TCRdb's table is partial and in-frame only. This table holds approximately 140,000 clones, about 78% found once. What was sequenced was PBMCs. The V and J genes are TRBV7-9 and TRBJ1-5; 9 nucleotides align to TRBD1. The TCR comes from a man aged 18 to 35 in good health and CMV-seronegative. In DNA form, the CDR3 reads TGTGCCAGCAGCTCCGGGACAGGGATATTTCAGCCCCAGCATTTT. It translates to CASSSGTGIFQPQHF.